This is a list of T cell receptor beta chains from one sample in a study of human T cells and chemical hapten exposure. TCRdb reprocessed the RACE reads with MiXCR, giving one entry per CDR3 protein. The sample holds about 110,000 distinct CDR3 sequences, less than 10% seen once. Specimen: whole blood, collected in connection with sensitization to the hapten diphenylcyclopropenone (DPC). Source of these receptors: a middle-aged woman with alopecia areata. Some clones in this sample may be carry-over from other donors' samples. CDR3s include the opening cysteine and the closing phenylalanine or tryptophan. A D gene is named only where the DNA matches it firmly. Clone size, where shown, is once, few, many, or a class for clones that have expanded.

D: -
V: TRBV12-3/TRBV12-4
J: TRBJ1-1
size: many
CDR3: CASSLDFHTEAFF
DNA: TGTGCCAGCAGTTTGGACTTCCACACTGAAGCTTTCTTT

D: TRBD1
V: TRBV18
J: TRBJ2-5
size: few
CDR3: CASSPLGQGRTQYF
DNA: TGTGCCAGCTCACCACTCGGACAGGGAAGGACCCAGTACTTC

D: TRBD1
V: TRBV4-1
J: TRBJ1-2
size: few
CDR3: CASSQKPGTGVTHGYTF
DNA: TGCGCCAGCAGCCAAAAACCCGGGACAGGGGTCACCCATGGCTACACCTTC

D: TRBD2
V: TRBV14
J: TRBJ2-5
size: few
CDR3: CASSPGLAGSETQYF
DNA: TGTGCCAGCAGCCCGGGACTAGCGGGGTCAGAGACCCAGTACTTC

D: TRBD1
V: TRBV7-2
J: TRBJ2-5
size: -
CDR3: CASSSGQGRETQYF
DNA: TGTGCCAGCAGCTCCGGACAGGGGCGAGAGACCCAGTACTTC

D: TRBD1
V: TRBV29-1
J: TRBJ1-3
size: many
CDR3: CSVEQGKSGNTIYF
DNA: TGCAGCGTAGAACAGGGGAAGAGCGGAAACACCATATATTTT

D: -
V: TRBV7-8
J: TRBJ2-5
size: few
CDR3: CASSLGRGETQYF
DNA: TGTGCCAGCAGCTTAGGGAGGGGCGAGACCCAGTACTTC

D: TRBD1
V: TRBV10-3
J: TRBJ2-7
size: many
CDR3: CAITSGTGSYEQYF
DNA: TGTGCCATCACGTCCGGGACAGGGTCCTACGAGCAGTACTTC

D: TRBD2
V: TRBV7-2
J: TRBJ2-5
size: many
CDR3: CASSLVGTSGGRQETQYF
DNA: TGTGCCAGCAGCTTAGTCGGGACTAGCGGGGGGAGGCAAGAGACCCAGTACTTC

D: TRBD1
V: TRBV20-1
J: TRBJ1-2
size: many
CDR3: CSASEGTGGYGYTF
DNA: TGCAGTGCTAGCGAAGGGACAGGGGGCTATGGCTACACCTTC

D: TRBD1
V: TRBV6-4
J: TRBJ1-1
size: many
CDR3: CASRPGTGFIGTEAFF
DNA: TGTGCCAGCAGACCCGGGACAGGGTTTATCGGCACTGAAGCTTTCTTT

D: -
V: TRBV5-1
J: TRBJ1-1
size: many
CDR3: CASSLRVNTEAFF
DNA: TGTGCCAGCAGCTTAAGGGTGAACACTGAAGCTTTCTTT

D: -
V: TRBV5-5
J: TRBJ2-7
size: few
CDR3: CASSFAPSAGYYEQYF
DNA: TGTGCCAGCAGCTTTGCCCCCTCGGCAGGATACTACGAGCAGTACTTC

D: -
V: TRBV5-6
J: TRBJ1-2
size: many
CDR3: CASSLNGMWGYTF
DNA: TGTGCCAGCAGCTTGAACGGGATGTGGGGCTACACCTTC

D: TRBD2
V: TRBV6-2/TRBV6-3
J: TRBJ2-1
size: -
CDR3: CASSYSLTSGGGSSYNEQFF
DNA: TGTGCCAGCAGTTACTCATTGACTAGCGGGGGGGGAAGCTCCTACAATGAGCAGTTCTTC

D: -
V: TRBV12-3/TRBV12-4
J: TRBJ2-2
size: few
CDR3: CASSSPAGWFVTGELFF
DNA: TGTGCCAGCAGTTCCCCTGCAGGGTGGTTTGTCACCGGGGAGCTGTTTTTT

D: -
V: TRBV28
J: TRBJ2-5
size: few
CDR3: CASRPKFQETQYF
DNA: TGTGCCAGCAGACCAAAATTTCAAGAGACCCAGTACTTC

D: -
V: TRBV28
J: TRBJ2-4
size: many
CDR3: CASKTVGSAKNIQYF
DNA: TGTGCCAGCAAAACCGTTGGTAGCGCCAAAAACATTCAGTACTTC

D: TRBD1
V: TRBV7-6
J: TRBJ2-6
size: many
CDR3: CASSLRTGGTGANVLTF
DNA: TGTGCCAGCAGCCTTCGGACAGGGGGCACTGGGGCCAACGTCCTGACTTTC

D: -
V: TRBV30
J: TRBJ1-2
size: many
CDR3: CAWGGDINYGYTF
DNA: TGTGCCTGGGGGGGGGACATCAACTATGGCTACACCTTC

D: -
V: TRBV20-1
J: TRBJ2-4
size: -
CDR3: CSVPAEGLGGGLNIQYF
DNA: TGCAGTGTCCCGGCCGAGGGGCTCGGGGGCGGACTTAACATTCAGTACTTC

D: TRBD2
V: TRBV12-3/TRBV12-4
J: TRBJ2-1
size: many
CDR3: CASSRSGGAYNEQFF
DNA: TGTGCCAGCAGCCGCAGCGGGGGGGCCTACAATGAGCAGTTCTTC

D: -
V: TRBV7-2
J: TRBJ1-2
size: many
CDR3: CASSQKVSGREGYTF
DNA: TGTGCCAGCAGCCAAAAAGTGTCGGGCCGGGAGGGCTACACCTTC

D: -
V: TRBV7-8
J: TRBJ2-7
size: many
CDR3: CASSFMGGGPYEQYF
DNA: TGTGCCAGCAGCTTCATGGGTGGGGGGCCCTACGAGCAGTACTTC

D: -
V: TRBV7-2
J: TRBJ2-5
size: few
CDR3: CASSLEFGQYF
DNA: TGTGCCAGCAGCTTAGAGTTTGGCCAGTACTTC

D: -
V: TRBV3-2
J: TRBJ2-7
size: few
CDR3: CASSQEASISYEQYF
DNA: TGTGCCAGCAGCCAAGAAGCCTCGATTTCCTACGAGCAGTACTTC

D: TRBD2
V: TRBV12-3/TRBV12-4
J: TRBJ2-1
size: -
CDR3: CASTKRAGGVYNEQFF
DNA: TGTGCCAGCACCAAGAGAGCGGGGGGGGTCTACAATGAGCAGTTCTTC

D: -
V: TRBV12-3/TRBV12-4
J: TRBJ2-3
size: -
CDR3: CASSFLVGTDTQYF
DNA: TGTGCCAGCAGTTTCCTCGTTGGCACAGATACGCAGTATTTT

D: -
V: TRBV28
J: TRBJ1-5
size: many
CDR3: CASSSPWTEHQPQHF
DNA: TGTGCCAGCAGCTCTCCATGGACCGAGCATCAGCCCCAGCATTTT

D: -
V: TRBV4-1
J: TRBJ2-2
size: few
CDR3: CASSQVHGDLNTGELFF
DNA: TGCGCCAGCAGCCAAGTTCATGGTGACCTAAACACCGGGGAGCTGTTTTTT

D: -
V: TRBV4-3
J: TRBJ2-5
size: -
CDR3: CASSQEASIAGQETQYF
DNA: TGCGCCAGCAGCCAAGAGGCTAGCATCGCCGGACAAGAGACCCAGTACTTC

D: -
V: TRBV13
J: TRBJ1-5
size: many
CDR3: CASSLGSFGPQHF
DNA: TGTGCCAGCAGCTTAGGGTCGTTCGGGCCCCAGCATTTT

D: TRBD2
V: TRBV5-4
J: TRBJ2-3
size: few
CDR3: CASSTRLADTDTQYF
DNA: TGTGCCAGCAGCACCCGACTAGCGGACACAGATACGCAGTATTTT

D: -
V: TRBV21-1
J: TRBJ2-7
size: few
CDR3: CALRGKLAGNNPYEQYF
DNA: TGTGCCTTAAGGGGTAAGCTAGCGGGGAATAACCCCTACGAGCAGTACTTC

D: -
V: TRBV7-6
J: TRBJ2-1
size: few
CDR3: CASSSTGSYNEQFF
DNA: TGTGCCAGCAGCTCTACAGGGTCCTACAATGAGCAGTTCTTC

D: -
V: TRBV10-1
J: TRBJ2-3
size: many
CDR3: CASSESGQDTQYF
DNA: TGCGCCAGCAGTGAGTCGGGCCAAGATACGCAGTATTTT

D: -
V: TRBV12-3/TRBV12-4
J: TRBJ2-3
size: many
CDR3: CASRRGDTQYF
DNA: TGTGCCAGCAGACGGGGGGATACGCAGTATTTT

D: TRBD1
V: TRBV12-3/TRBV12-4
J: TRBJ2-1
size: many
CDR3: CASRQGQGYNEQFF
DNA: TGTGCCAGCAGACAGGGACAGGGTTACAATGAGCAGTTCTTC

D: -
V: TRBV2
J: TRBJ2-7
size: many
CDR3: CASMGGHTLPSEQYF
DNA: TGTGCCAGCATGGGTGGACACACTCTACCCTCCGAGCAGTACTTC

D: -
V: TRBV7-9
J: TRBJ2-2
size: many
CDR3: CASSSLGTGELFF
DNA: TGTGCCAGCAGCTCCCTAGGCACCGGGGAGCTGTTTTTT

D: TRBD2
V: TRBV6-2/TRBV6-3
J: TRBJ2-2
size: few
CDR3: CASSYPTMGLAGNTGELFF
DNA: TGTGCCAGCAGTTACCCCACGATGGGACTAGCGGGGAACACCGGGGAGCTGTTTTTT

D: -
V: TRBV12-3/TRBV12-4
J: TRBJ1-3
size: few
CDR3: CASSGRGGVVSGNTIYF
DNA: TGTGCCAGCAGCGGTAGAGGAGGAGTTGTCTCTGGAAACACCATATATTTT

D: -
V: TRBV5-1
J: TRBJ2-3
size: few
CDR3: CASSFGFGHGAADTQYF
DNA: TGCGCCAGCAGTTTTGGGTTTGGACACGGGGCGGCAGATACGCAGTATTTT

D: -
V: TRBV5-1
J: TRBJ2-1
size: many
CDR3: CASSFKAANEQFF
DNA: TGCGCCAGCAGCTTCAAGGCGGCGAATGAGCAGTTCTTC

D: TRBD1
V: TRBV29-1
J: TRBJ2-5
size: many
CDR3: CSVSEGAETQYF
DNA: TGCAGCGTTTCCGAGGGGGCAGAGACCCAGTACTTC

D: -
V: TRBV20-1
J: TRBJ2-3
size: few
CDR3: CSARTGSGLTDTQYF
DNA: TGCAGTGCTAGGACTGGGAGCGGCTTAACAGATACGCAGTATTTT

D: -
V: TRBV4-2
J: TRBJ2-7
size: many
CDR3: CASSPRKGGAPYEQYF
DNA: TGTGCCAGCAGCCCCCGAAAGGGCGGGGCCCCCTACGAGCAGTACTTC

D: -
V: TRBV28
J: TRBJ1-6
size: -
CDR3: CASSFNRFNSPLHF
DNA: TGTGCCAGCAGTTTTAACAGGTTTAATTCACCCCTCCACTTT

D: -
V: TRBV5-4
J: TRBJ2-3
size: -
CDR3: CASSLGQDTQYF
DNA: TGTGCCAGCAGCTTGGGGCAGGATACGCAGTATTTT

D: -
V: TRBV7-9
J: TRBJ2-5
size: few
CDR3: CASSARTEGETQYF
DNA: TGTGCCAGCAGCGCCAGAACAGAGGGGGAGACCCAGTACTTC